The rows below give T cell receptor beta chains drawn from one sample of a study of T cells after posttransplantation cyclophosphamide. The table came from immunoSEQ multiplex PCR; TCRdb's copy has only in-frame clones and leaves some out. The sample lists around 23,000 clones, about 86% occurring once. The starting material was PBMCs, obtained 350 to 400 days after allogeneic stem cell transplant with calcineurin inhibitor and methotrexate. The receptors were gathered from a female patient in her 30s who received an allogeneic stem cell transplant from an unrelated donor, was CMV-positive, and had acute and chronic GVHD. The graft donor may account for some of the T cells. The conserved cysteine and the conserved F or W are not part of the CDR3 here.

>TRBJ2-2|TRBV28
ASKTGEATGELF
>TRBJ1-2|TRBV6-5
ASSYSSVGTGYGYT
>TRBJ2-2|TRBV5-1
ASSLETGPRELF
>TRBJ1-3|TRBV11-2
ASRQSGQVLGTIY
>TRBJ1-1|TRBV2
ASKDRQNTEAF
>TRBJ2-7|TRBV30
AWKDFKGYEQY
>TRBJ1-2|TRBV28
ASTESGNTYGYT
>TRBJ2-1|TRBV27
ASSSPGEGGKAWGEQF
>TRBJ1-5|TRBV2
ASAEGNSNQPQH
>TRBJ1-3|TRBV18
ASSPEAVNTIY